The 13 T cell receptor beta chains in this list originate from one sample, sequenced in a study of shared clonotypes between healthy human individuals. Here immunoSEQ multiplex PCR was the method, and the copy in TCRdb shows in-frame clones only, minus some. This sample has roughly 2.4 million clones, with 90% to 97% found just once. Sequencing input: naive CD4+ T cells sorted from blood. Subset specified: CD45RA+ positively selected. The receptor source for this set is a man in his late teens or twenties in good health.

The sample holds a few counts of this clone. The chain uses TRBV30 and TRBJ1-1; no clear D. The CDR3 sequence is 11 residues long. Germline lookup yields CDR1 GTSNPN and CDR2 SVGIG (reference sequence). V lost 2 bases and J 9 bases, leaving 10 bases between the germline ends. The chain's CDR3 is CAWSLDTQAFF. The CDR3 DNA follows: TGTGCCTGGAGTCTGGATACACAAGCTTTCTTT.

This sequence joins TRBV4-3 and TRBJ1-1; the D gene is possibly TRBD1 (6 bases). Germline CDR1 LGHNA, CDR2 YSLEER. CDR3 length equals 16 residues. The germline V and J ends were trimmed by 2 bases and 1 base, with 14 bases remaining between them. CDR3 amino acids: CASSQFRGGTNTEAFF. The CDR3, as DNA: TGCGCCAGCAGCCAATTTAGGGGGGGAACGAACACTGAAGCTTTCTTT.

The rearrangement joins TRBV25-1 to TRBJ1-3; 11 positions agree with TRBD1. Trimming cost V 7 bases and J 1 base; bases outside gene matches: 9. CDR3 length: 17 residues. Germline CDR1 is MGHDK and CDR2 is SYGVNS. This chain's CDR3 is CASTGTGGRFSGNTIYF. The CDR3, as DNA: TGTGCCAGCACCGGGACAGGGGGGCGATTTTCTGGAAACACCATATATTTT.

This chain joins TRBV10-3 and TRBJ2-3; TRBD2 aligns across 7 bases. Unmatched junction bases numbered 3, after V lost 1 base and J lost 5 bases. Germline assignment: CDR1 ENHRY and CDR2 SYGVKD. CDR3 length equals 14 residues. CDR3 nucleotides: TGTGCCATCAGTGAGTGGGGCGGGGGAGATACGCAGTATTTT. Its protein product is CAISEWGGGDTQYF.

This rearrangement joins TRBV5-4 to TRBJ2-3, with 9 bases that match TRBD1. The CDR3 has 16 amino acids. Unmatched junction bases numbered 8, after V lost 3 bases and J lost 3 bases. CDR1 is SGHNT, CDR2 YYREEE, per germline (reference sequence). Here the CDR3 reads CASSSTGGMWTDTQYF. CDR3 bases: TGTGCCAGCAGCTCCACAGGGGGCATGTGGACAGATACGCAGTATTTT.

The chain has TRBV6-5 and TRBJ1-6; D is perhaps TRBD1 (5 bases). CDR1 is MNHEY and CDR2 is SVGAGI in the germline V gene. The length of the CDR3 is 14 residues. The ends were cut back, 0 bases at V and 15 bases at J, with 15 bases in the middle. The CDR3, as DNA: TGTGCCAGCAGTTACTCGTTAAAGTCAGGACACCTCCACTTT. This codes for CASSYSLKSGHLHF.

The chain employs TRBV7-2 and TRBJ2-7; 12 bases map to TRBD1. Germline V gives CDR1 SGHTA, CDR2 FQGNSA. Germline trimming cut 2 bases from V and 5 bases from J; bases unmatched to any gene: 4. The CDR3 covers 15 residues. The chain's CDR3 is CASSLPGQGANEQYF. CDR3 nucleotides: TGTGCCAGCAGCTTACCGGGACAGGGGGCCAACGAGCAGTACTTC.

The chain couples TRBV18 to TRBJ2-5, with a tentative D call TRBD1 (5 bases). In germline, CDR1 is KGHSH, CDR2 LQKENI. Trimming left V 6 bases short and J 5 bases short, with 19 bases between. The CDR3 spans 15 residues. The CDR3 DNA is TGTGCCAGCTCTGCGCGGACACCGAAGGGGGAGACCCAGTACTTC. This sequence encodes CASSARTPKGETQYF.

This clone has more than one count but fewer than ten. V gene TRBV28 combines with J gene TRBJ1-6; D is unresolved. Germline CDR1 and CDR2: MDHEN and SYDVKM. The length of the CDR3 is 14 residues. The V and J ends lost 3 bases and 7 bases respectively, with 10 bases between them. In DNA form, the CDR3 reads TGTGCCAGCAGTTTGATGGGGATCAATTCACCCCTCCACTTT. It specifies CASSLMGINSPLHF.

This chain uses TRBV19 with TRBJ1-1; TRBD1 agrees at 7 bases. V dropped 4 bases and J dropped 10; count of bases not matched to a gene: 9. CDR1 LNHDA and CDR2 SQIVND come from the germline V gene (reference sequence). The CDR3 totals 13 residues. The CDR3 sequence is CASSTDSAGGAFF. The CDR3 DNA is TGTGCCAGTAGTACCGATTCCGCAGGGGGAGCTTTCTTT.

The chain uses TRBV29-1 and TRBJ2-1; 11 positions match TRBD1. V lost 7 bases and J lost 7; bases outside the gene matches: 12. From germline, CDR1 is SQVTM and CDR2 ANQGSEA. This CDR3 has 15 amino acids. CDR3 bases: TGCAGCGCTACTTCCGGGACAGGGGGGAGGAATGAGCAGTTCTTC. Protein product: CSATSGTGGRNEQFF.

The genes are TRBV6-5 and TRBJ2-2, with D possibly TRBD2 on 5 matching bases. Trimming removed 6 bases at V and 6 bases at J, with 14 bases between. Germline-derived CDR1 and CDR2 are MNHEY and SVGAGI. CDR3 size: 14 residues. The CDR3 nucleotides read TGTGCCAGCAGCTACAGCGGTAGCGCCGGGGAGCTGTTTTTT. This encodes CASSYSGSAGELFF.

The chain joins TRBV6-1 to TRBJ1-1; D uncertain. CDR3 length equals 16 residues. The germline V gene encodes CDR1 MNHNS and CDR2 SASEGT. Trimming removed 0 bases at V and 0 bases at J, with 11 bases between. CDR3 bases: TGTGCCAGCAGTGAAGCGGTCCGGACGGTGAACACTGAAGCTTTCTTT. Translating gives CASSEAVRTVNTEAFF.